Listed here is a single T cell receptor (beta chain). The antigen is not known. Sequencing used immunoSEQ multiplex PCR; TCRdb keeps in-frame clones, though not all of them. The table has roughly 50,000 clones, 86% seen once. V gave up 6 bases and J gave up 0 bases, with 9 bases separating them. The germline CDR1 and CDR2 sequences are KGHSH and LQKENI. This CDR3 has 14 amino acids. The sample originates from a study of radiotherapy plus CTLA-4 blockade in lung cancer. As for the study in general: Overall, roughly 17% of patients showed an objective response, while about 30% attained disease control.

Notes on the study in general: Reports state that early shifts in blood T cell clones, with interferon-beta, best predicted response. Peripheral blood showed expansion of tumor-derived TCR clones after radiotherapy and ipilimumab.

V is TRBV18 and J is TRBJ1-5, with D hard to call. The material sequenced was peripheral blood, taken from a patient treated with radiotherapy plus ipilimumab. This receptor was identified in a human donor with non-small cell lung cancer that progressed on radiotherapy plus ipilimumab. Some clones in this sample may be carry-over from other donors' samples. The CDR3 region is CASSILDSNQPQHF. In DNA form, the CDR3 reads TGTGCCAGCTCTATACTCGATAGCAATCAGCCCCAGCATTTT.